This record looks at one T cell receptor (beta chain) sequence and its context. It was healthy bone marrow donors who served as donors. Primers: 60 Vbeta forward and 13 Jbeta reverse. Libraries were prepared by immunoSEQ multiplex PCR; TCRdb keeps only in-frame clonotypes and omits some of them. Here the sample spans more than 150,000 clones, more than 60% being singletons. The data stem from a study of cytomegalovirus exposure and HLA in healthy donors. Trimming stripped 0 bases from V and 5 bases from J, with 7 bases between. The CDR3 extends over 13 amino acids. The germline V gene encodes CDR1 LNHDA and CDR2 SQIVND (reference sequence).

The clonotype was recovered from a man aged 18 to 30 in good health and CMV-seronegative. The rearrangement uses TRBV19 and TRBJ1-1; D is possibly TRBD1 (5 bases). The material sequenced was PBMCs. The CDR3: CASSIDRGTEAFF. The CDR3 coding sequence is TGTGCCAGTAGTATAGATCGGGGGACTGAAGCTTTCTTT.